A selection of T cell receptor beta chains follows, all from one sample in a study of blood T cell repertoires in COVID-19. The assay was immunoSEQ multiplex PCR, and TCRdb's table has in-frame clones only and misses some. The sample carries 150,000 to 200,000 clones, around four fifths recorded once. Specimen: peripheral blood. The source is a man in his 70s who had recovered from COVID-19. CDR3s include the opening cysteine and the closing phenylalanine or tryptophan. Each record gives: V gene, J gene, CDR3 length, D gene, clone size, CDR3 DNA, CDR3 protein. A D gene is named only where the DNA matches it firmly. Clone size appears in some rows only: once, few, many, or a class for an expanded clone.

>TRBV5-6|TRBJ1-1|14|NA|NA
TGTGCCAGCAGCCTAGACAGTCGGCACACTGAAGCTTTCTTT
CASSLDSRHTEAFF
>TRBV3-1/TRBV3-2|TRBJ2-5|15|TRBD2|NA
TGTGCCAGCAGCCAAGCCGGGACTAGCCAAGAGACCCAGTACTTC
CASSQAGTSQETQYF
>TRBV27|TRBJ2-7|13|TRBD1|few
TGTGCCAGCAGTTCAGGAAGGGGGCGCCTGCAGTACTTC
CASSSGRGRLQYF
>TRBV5-1|TRBJ1-5|15|TRBD1|few
TGCGCCAGCAGCTTGGGTCAGGGGGGTAATCAGCCCCAGCATTTT
CASSLGQGGNQPQHF
>TRBV4-3|TRBJ1-1|14|NA|NA
TGCGCCAGCAGCCAAGAGATACCGACACCTGAAGCTTTCTTT
CASSQEIPTPEAFF
>TRBV7-2|TRBJ1-1|13|NA|NA
TGTGCCAGCAGCTTACAGGGGATCACTGAAGCTTTCTTT
CASSLQGITEAFF
>TRBV28|TRBJ1-4|14|TRBD1|NA
TGTGCCAGCAGACCCGGGACAGGGTACGAAAAACTGTTTTTT
CASRPGTGYEKLFF
>TRBV1|TRBJ2-3|16|NA|NA
TGCACCAGCAGCCAAGAAGGAGGGGGCTTTGGAGATACGCAGTATTTT
CTSSQEGGGFGDTQYF
>TRBV13|TRBJ1-2|14|TRBD1|NA
TGTGCCAGCAGCCCCGGACAGGGAACGAGGGGCTACACCTTC
CASSPGQGTRGYTF
>TRBV5-1|TRBJ2-3|17|TRBD2|NA
TGCGCCAGCAGCCCGTCCGGGACTAGCGGCATGCCCAGCTCGCAGTATTTT
CASSPSGTSGMPSSQYF
>TRBV19|TRBJ1-2|15|TRBD1|NA
TGTGCCAGTAGTAGGGGACAGGCTACTAACTATGGCTACACCTTC
CASSRGQATNYGYTF
>TRBV13|TRBJ2-2|16|TRBD2|NA
TGTGCCAGCAGCTTAGCTAGCGGGACGAACACCGGGGAGCTGTTTTTT
CASSLASGTNTGELFF
>TRBV7-2|TRBJ2-2|12|NA|few
TGTGCCAGCAGCTTAGGAGTCGGGGAGCTGTTTTTT
CASSLGVGELFF
>TRBV9|TRBJ1-2|14|NA|NA
TGTGCCAGCAGCGTCGGCACAGGGAACTATGGCTACACCTTC
CASSVGTGNYGYTF